This TCR beta chain was captured in a study of blood T cell repertoires in COVID-19. Overall study context: There were acute and convalescent COVID-19 samples, and they came from the United States, Italy and Spain. Nucleic acid was either cDNA or gDNA, and it came from T cells, B-cell-depleted T cells, or PBMCs.

Germline CDR1 SGDLS, CDR2 YYNGEE. This CDR3 is 14 amino acids long. J was trimmed by 10 bases and V by 0 bases; bases with no gene match: 1. Per the study methods: By means of reference gene primer amplification, nucleated cell counts were estimated. Clones were sequenced by immunoSEQ multiplex PCR, and TCRdb holds only the in-frame ones, with some missing. D and trimming come from the DNA, and the V and J calls and clone size come from that table. The sample carries 95,000 or so clones, about four fifths recorded once. Specimen: peripheral blood. This TCR derives from a woman of 80 years or more with active or convalescent COVID-19. The chain uses TRBV9 and TRBJ2-5, with TRBD2 identical over 15 bases. This chain's CDR3 is CASSVGTSGRGQYF. The CDR3, as DNA: TGTGCCAGCAGCGTAGGGACTAGCGGGAGGGGCCAGTACTTC.